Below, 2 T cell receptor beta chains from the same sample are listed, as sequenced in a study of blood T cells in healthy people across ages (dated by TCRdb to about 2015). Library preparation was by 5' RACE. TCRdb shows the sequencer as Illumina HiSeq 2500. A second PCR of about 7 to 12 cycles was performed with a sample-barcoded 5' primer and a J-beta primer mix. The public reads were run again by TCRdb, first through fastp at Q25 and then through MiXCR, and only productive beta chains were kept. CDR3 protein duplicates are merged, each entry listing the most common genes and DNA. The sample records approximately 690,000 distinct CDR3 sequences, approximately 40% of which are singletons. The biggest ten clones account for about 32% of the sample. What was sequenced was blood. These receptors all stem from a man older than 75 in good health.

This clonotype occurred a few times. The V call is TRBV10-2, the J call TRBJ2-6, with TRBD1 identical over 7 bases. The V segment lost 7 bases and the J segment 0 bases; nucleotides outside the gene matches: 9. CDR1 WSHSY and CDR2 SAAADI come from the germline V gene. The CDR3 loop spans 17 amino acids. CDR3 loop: CASTKAQGTSGANVLTF. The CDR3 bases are TGCGCCAGCACTAAAGCACAGGGGACCTCTGGGGCCAACGTCCTGACTTTC.

The CDR3 bases are TGTGCCAGCAGCCCAGAGATGGCACTATCTGAAGCTTTCTTT. Translated: CASSPEMALSEAFF. The chain uses TRBV7-2 and TRBJ1-1; no firm D call. CDR1 is SGHTA, CDR2 FQGNSA, per germline. Trimming pared 5 bases from V and 6 bases from J, leaving 16 bases between. This CDR3 region has 14 residues. Filled out from reference TRBV7-2 and TRBJ1-1, the complete variable domain reads GAGVSQSPSNKVTEKGKDVELRCDPISGHTALYWYRQSLGQGLEFLIYFQGNSAPDKSGLPSDRFSAERTGGSVSTLTIQRTQQEDSAVYLCASSPEMALSEAFFGQGTRLTVV.